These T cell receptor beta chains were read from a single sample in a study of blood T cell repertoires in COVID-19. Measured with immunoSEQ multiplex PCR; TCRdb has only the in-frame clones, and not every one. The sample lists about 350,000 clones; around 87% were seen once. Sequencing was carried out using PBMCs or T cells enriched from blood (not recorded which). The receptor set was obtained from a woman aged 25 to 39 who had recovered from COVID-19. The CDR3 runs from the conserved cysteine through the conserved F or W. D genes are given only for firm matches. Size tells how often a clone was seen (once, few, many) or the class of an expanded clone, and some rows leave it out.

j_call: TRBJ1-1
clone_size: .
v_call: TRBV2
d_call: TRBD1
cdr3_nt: TGTGCCAGCAGTGAGGCCCGTTTACAGGGGCGTCTTGGAGCTTTCTTT
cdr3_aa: CASSEARLQGRLGAFF

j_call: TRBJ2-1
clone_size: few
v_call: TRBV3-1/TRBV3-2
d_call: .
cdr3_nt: TGTGCCAGCAGCCCCCTAGCTAGCTCCTACAATGAGCAGTTCTTC
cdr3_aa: CASSPLASSYNEQFF

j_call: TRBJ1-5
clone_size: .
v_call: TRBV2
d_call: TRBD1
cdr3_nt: TGTGCCAGCAGCCAAGTAGGGGACAGAGATCAGCCCCAGCATTTT
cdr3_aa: CASSQVGDRDQPQHF

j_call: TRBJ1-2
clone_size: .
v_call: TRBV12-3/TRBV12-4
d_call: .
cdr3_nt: TGTGCCAGCAGTTTAGAGGGGGTAGGGGGCTACACCTTC
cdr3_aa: CASSLEGVGGYTF

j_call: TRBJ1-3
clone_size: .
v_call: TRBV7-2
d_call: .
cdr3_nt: TGTGCCAGCAGCCCACAGGGAATCTCTGGAAACACCATATATTTT
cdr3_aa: CASSPQGISGNTIYF

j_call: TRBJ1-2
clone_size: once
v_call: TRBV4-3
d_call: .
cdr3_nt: TGCGCCAGCAGCCAAGATGGAGGCAGGGGAATCTATGGCTACACCTTC
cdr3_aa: CASSQDGGRGIYGYTF

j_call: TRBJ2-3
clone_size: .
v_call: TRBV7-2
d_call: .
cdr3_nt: TGTGCCAGCAGCTTAGCGGCCAAACCCACAGATACGCAGTATTTT
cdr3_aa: CASSLAAKPTDTQYF

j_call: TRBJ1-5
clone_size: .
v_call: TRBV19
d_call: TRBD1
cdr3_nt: TGTGCCAGTAGTAGGACAGGGTTGAACAATCAGCCCCAGCATTTT
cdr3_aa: CASSRTGLNNQPQHF

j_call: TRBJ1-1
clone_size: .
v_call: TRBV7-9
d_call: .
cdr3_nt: TGTGCCAGCAGCTTTGAGACGGTAAGCGCTGAAGCTTTCTTT
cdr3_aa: CASSFETVSAEAFF

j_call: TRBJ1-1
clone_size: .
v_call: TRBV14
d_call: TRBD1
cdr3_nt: TGTGCCAGCAGCCGGACGGGACAGGTTGGTGAAGCTTTCTTT
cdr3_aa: CASSRTGQVGEAFF

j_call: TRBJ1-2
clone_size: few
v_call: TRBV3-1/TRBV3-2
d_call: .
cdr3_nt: TGTGCCAGCAGCCAACGGGAGGGCACGGGGAGCTACACCTTC
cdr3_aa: CASSQREGTGSYTF

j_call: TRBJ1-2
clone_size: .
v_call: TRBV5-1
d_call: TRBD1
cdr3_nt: TGCGCCAGCAGCATCCCCCCAGGGGGCGTCAATGGCTACACCTTC
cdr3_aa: CASSIPPGGVNGYTF

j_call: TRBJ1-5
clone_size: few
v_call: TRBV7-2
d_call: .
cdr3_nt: TGTGCCAGCAGCCCCCAACAGGATCAGCCCCAGCATTTT
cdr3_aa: CASSPQQDQPQHF

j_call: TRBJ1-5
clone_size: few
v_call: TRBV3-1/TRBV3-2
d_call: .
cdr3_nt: TGTGCCAGCAGCCAAGACCTCGGAGAGCCCCAGCATTTT
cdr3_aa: CASSQDLGEPQHF

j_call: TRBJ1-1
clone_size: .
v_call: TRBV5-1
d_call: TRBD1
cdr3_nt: TGCGCCAGCGGACAGGGGATGGGCACTGAAGCTTTCTTT
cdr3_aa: CASGQGMGTEAFF

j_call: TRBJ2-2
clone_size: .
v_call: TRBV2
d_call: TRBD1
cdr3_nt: TGTGCCAGCAGTGGGACAGGGGGGAACACCGGGGAGCTGTTTTTT
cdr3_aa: CASSGTGGNTGELFF

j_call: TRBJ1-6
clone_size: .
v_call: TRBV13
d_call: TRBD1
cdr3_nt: TGTGCCAGCAGCCCGGACAGGGCGAATTCACCCCTCCACTTT
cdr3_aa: CASSPDRANSPLHF

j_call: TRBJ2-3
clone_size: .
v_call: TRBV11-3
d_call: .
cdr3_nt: TGTGCCAGCAGCTCAACCAGGGTAGGGACAGATACGCAGTATTTT
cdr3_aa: CASSSTRVGTDTQYF

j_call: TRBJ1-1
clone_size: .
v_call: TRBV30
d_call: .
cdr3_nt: TGTGCCTGGAGTGTAGGGGGTACAGCTAAAGCTTTCTTT
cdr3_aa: CAWSVGGTAKAFF

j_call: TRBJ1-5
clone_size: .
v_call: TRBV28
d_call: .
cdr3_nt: TGTGCCAGCAGACCCGGGAAATATCAGCCCCAGCATTTT
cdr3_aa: CASRPGKYQPQHF

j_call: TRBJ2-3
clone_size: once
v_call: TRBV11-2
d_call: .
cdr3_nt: TGTGCCAGCAGCTTATCAGGCGGGGTTCGCACAGATACGCAGTATTTT
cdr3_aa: CASSLSGGVRTDTQYF

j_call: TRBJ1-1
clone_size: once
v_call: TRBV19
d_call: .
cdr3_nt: TGTGCCAGTAGTACCGATCGGGTGAACACTGAAGCTTTCTTT
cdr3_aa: CASSTDRVNTEAFF

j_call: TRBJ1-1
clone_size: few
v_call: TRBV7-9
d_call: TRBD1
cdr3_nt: TGTGCCAGCAGCTCAGGGGGCACAGTGAACACTGAAGCTTTCTTT
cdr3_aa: CASSSGGTVNTEAFF

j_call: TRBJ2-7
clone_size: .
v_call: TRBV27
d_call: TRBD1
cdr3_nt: TGTGCCAGCACCCTTTCCAGGGGGTCTTACGAGCAGTACTTC
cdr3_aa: CASTLSRGSYEQYF

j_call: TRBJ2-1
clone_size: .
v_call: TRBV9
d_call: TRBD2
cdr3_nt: TGTGCCAGCAGCGTAGCGCCCAGCGGGGGCACCTACAATGAGCAGTTCTTC
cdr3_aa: CASSVAPSGGTYNEQFF

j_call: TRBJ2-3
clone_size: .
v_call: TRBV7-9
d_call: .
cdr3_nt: TGTGCCAGCACCTTTTTCGGCACAGATACGCAGTATTTT
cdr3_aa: CASTFFGTDTQYF

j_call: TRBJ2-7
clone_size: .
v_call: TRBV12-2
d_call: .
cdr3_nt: TGTGCAAGTCGCACCGGGGACTTATCCTACGAGCAGTACTTC
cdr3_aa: CASRTGDLSYEQYF

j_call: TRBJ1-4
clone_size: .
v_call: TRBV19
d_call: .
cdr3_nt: TGTGCCAGTAGTCCCGGACTACCTCGGGAAAAACTGTTTTTT
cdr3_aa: CASSPGLPREKLFF

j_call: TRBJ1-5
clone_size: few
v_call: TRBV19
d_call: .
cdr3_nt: TGTGCCAGTAGTATAGTGACAGGACTCGGGCAGCCCCAGCATTTT
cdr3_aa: CASSIVTGLGQPQHF

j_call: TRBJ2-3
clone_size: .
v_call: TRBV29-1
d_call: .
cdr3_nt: TGCAGCGTGGCAGGGGGGTCTAGCACAGATACGCAGTATTTT
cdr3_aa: CSVAGGSSTDTQYF

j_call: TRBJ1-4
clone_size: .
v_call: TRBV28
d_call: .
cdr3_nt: TGTGCCAGCAGTTACATCCCCCTGGTACTGTTTTTT
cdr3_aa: CASSYIPLVLFF

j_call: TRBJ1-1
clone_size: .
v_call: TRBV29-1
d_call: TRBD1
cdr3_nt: TGCAGCGTTACCGGACAGGGCCTAGATGAAGCTTTCTTT
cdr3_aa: CSVTGQGLDEAFF

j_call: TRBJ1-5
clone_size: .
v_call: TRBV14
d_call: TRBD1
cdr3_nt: TGTGCCAGCAGCTCGGACAGGGGGCTGGTCAGCAATCAGCCCCAGCATTTT
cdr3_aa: CASSSDRGLVSNQPQHF

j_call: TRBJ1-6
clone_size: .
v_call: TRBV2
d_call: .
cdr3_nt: TGTGCCGGAAAAAACAGTCCCTGGGCTAATTCACCCCTCCACTTT
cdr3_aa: CAGKNSPWANSPLHF

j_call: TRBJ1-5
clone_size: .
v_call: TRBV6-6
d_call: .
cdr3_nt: TGTGCCAGCAGTTATGCGGGAGTTAGCAATCAGCCCCAGCATTTT
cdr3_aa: CASSYAGVSNQPQHF

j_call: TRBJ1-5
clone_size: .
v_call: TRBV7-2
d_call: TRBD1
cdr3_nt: TGTGCCAGCAGCTCAACGGACAGGGTCCAGCATTTT
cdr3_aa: CASSSTDRVQHF

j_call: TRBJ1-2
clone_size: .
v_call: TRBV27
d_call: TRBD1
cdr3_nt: TGTGCCAGCAGTGCCCTCAGGGGGCAAGGGAATGGCTACACCTTC
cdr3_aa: CASSALRGQGNGYTF

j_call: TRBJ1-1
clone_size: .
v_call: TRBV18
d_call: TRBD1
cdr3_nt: TGTGCCAGCTCCGGGCAGCGCACAGGGGTCACGAACACTGAAGCTTTCTTT
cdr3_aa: CASSGQRTGVTNTEAFF

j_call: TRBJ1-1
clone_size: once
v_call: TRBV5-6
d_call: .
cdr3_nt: TGTGCCAGCAGCATGGTTGACAGACCCATGAACACTGAAGCTTTCTTT
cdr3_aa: CASSMVDRPMNTEAFF

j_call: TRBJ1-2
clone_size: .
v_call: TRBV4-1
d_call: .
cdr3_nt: TGCGCCAGCAGCCAAGAAGAACGGGTTGCCTATGGCTACACCTTC
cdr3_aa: CASSQEERVAYGYTF

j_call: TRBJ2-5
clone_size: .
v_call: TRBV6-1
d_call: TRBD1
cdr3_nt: TGTGCCAGCAGTGAAGCGGGGACAGGGTACCAAGAGACCCAGTACTTC
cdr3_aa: CASSEAGTGYQETQYF

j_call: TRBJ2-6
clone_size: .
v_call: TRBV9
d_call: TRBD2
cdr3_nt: TGTGCCAGCGGACTAGCCCCAAAAAACTCTGGGGCCAACGTCCTGACTTTC
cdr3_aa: CASGLAPKNSGANVLTF

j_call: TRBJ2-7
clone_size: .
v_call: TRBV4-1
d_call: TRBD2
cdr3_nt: TGCGCCAGCAGCCACTCTACTAGCGGGGGGAGGTACGAGCAGTACTTC
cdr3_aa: CASSHSTSGGRYEQYF

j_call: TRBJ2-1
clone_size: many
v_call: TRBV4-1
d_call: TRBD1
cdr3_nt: TGCGCCAGCAGCCAAGCCCCTACAGGGGGATCCTACAATGAGCAGTTCTTC
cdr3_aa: CASSQAPTGGSYNEQFF

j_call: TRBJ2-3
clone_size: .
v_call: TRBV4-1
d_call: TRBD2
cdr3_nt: TGCGCCAGCAGCCTCCAGCGGGAATCAGATACGCAGTATTTT
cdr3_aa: CASSLQRESDTQYF

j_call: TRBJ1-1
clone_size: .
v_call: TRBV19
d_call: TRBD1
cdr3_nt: TGTGCCAGTAGTATACACCGCGACAGGGACACTGAAGCTTTCTTT
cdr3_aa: CASSIHRDRDTEAFF

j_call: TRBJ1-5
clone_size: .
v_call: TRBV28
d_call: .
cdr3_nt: TGTGCCAGCAGTCTCCACACCTTGGGCAATCAGCCCCAGCATTTT
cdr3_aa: CASSLHTLGNQPQHF

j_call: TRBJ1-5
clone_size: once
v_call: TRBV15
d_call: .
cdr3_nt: TGTGCCACCAGCAGAAACAGGGGCAATCAGCCCCAGCATTTT
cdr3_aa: CATSRNRGNQPQHF

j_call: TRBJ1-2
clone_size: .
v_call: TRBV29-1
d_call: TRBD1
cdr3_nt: TGCAGCGTTGAGGATGGACAGGGGTATGGCTACACCTTC
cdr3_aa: CSVEDGQGYGYTF

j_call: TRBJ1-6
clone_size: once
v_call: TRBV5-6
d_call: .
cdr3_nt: TGTGCCAGCAGCTTCCGGGAAAGGTATAATTCACCCCTCCACTTT
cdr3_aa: CASSFRERYNSPLHF

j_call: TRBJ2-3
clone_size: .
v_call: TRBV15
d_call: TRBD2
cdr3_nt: TGTGCCACTTCTAGCGGGGGGGAATCAGATACGCAGTATTTT
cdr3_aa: CATSSGGESDTQYF

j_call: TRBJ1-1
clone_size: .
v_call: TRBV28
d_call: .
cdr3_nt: TGTGCCAGCAGTGCCAGGGGCACGATGACTGAAGCTTTCTTT
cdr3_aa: CASSARGTMTEAFF

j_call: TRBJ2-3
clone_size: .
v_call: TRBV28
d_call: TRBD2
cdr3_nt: TGTGCCAGCGGACTAGCGAGTAGTCCGGATACGCAGTATTTT
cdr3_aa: CASGLASSPDTQYF

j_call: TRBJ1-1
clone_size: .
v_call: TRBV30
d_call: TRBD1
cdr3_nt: TGTGCCTGGAGTGTACTTGGACAGGGGTACACTGAAGCTTTCTTT
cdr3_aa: CAWSVLGQGYTEAFF